The 10 T cell receptor beta chains in this list originate from one sample, sequenced in a study of blood T cell repertoires in COVID-19. Only in-frame clones appear in the TCRdb table, and some are missing; sequencing was by immunoSEQ multiplex PCR. The sample holds about 120,000 clones, about 77% seen once. The specimen sequenced was peripheral blood. Receptor source: a human donor in a cohort sampled during active COVID-19.

In its sample, this clone was seen once. This chain joins TRBV5-1 and TRBJ1-2; 7 bases fit TRBD1. V shed 4 bases and J 4 bases; nucleotides not matched to a gene: 1. CDR1 and CDR2 from the germline V gene are SGHRS and YFSETQ. The CDR3 is 12 amino acids. The CDR3 region has the DNA TGCGCCAGCAGCAGGGACAGCTATGGCTACACCTTC. Translated: CASSRDSYGYTF.

V gene TRBV5-4 combines with J gene TRBJ2-5; possible D gene TRBD1, 5 bases. This CDR3 comprises 14 residues. The germline CDR1 and CDR2 sequences are SGHNT and YYREEE (reference sequence). Deletions cut 3 bases from V and 3 bases from J, with 12 bases between. In DNA, the CDR3 is TGTGCCAGCAGCTGGTCGGACATAGAAGAGACCCAGTACTTC. Residues: CASSWSDIEETQYF.

The chain couples TRBV6-6 to TRBJ2-7; D perhaps matches TRBD1 (6 bases). V shed 2 bases and J shed 1 base, with 12 bases lying between them. The CDR3 has 15 residues. The germline gives CDR1 MNHNY, CDR2 SVGAGI (reference sequence). The DNA of the CDR3 is TGTGCCAGCAGTTACGACCCCGGGACATCCTACGAGCAGTACTTC. This codes for CASSYDPGTSYEQYF.

Remarks on this clone: At one end the junction does not follow the germline gene, possibly because of a read error. This chain's CDR3 is CASSARLAGGLVIF. The CDR3 DNA is TGTGCCAGCAGCGCCCGACTAGCGGGGGGGCTGGTTATCTTC. V usage is TRBV9 and J usage is TRBJ2-1, with 14 bases that match TRBD2. CDR3 size: 14 residues. Per the germline V gene, CDR1 is SGDLS and CDR2 is YYNGEE. The variable domain in full, with the rest retrieved from reference TRBV9 and TRBJ2-1, is DSGVTQTPKHLITATGQRVTLRCSPRSGDLSVYWYQQSLDQGLQFLIQYYNGEERAKGNILERFSAQQFPDLHSELNLSSLELGDSALYFCASSARLAGGLVIFGPGTRLTVL.

The CDR3 DNA reads as TGTGCCAGCAGCTTGGTTATGGACAGGTCGCGGGAGACCCAGTACTTC. As protein: CASSLVMDRSRETQYF. The rearrangement uses TRBV7-6 and TRBJ2-5; 7 bases fit TRBD1. The junction had 12 bases not matched to a gene; V was cut back by 3 bases and J by 5 bases. From germline, CDR1 is SGHVS and CDR2 FNYEAQ. The CDR3 contains 16 residues.

The chain joins TRBV2 to TRBJ2-1, with D tentatively TRBD1 (6 bases). CDR3 size: 15 residues. The ends were cut back, 2 bases at V and 6 bases at J, with 14 bases in the middle. Germline-derived CDR1 and CDR2 are SNHLY and FYNNEI. CDR3 nucleotide sequence: TGTGCCAGCAGTGAATTGGGGGCCGCGGGCAATGAGCAGTTCTTC. It translates to CASSELGAAGNEQFF.

V and J are TRBV4-3 and TRBJ2-1; 10 nucleotides agree with TRBD2. V shed 4 bases, J shed 9 bases, and the junction held 9 bases outside the gene matches. The CDR3 is 15 amino acids. The V gene's germline CDR1 is LGHNA and CDR2 YSLEER. The CDR3 DNA follows: TGCGCCAGCAGCCTAAGCAGCGGGAGGGCAGGTGAGCAGTTCTTC. The encoded protein is CASSLSSGRAGEQFF.

The rearrangement uses TRBV7-9 and TRBJ2-2; 8 bases align to TRBD1. The ends lost 6 bases at V and 5 bases at J; junction bases unmatched: 8. Germline V CDR1 and CDR2: SEHNR, FQNEAQ (reference sequence). The CDR3 runs 15 residues. In DNA form, the CDR3 reads TGTGCCAGCAGACCATTACAGGGGGAGACCGGGGAGCTGTTTTTT. It encodes CASRPLQGETGELFF.

The chain is built from TRBV12-3 or TRBV12-4 and TRBJ2-3; TRBD1 is a possible D gene (6 bases). The ends were cut back, 5 bases at V and 4 bases at J, with 10 bases in the middle. CDR3 size: 13 residues. The CDR3 spells CASSSTGPDTQYF. DNA for the CDR3: TGTGCCAGCAGTAGTACAGGGCCAGATACGCAGTATTTT.

The chain has TRBV2 and TRBJ2-1; 10 bases line up with TRBD2. Germline CDR1 SNHLY, CDR2 FYNNEI. The V and J ends lost 4 bases and 9 bases, in that order; junction bases with no gene match: 9. The CDR3 sequence is 15 residues long. Here the CDR3 reads CASSVASGSYGEQFF. The DNA of the CDR3 is TGTGCCAGCAGTGTGGCTAGCGGGAGTTATGGTGAGCAGTTCTTC.